These 24 T cell receptor beta chains share one sample of origin, sequenced in a study of early T cells in non-severe SARS-CoV-2 infection. TCRdb re-analysed the 5' RACE reads in MiXCR, keeping a single row per CDR3 protein. The data show around 57,000 distinct CDR3 sequences, with 9.5% to 14% seen just once and 1.7% held by the top ten. Sequenced material: whole blood. The receptors shown here come from an adult who was a healthcare worker with PCR-confirmed SARS-CoV-2 infection or an uninfected control (not recorded which).

V is TRBV5-1 and J is TRBJ2-7; 8 bases match TRBD1. Germline loops: CDR1 SGHRS, CDR2 YFSETQ. V shed 4 bases, J shed 5 bases, and the junction held 5 bases outside the gene matches. The CDR3 covers 13 residues. Here the CDR3 DNA reads TGCGCCAGCAGCCCCGACAGGGGTAACGAGCAGTACTTC. The encoded protein is CASSPDRGNEQYF.

The chain employs TRBV7-2 and TRBJ2-5, with no clear D. Trimming pared 5 bases from V and 4 bases from J, leaving 8 bases between. CDR1 is SGHTA, CDR2 FQGNSA, per germline. The CDR3 covers 12 residues. The CDR3 region has the DNA TGTGCCAGCAGCCCGGGTCGAGAGACCCAGTACTTC. It yields the protein CASSPGRETQYF.

The chain joins TRBV9 to TRBJ2-1, with 10 bases that match TRBD1. Unmatched junction bases numbered 6, after V lost 0 bases and J lost 0 bases. The CDR3 extends over 18 amino acids. Per the germline V gene, CDR1 is SGDLS and CDR2 is YYNGEE. CDR3 in DNA: TGTGCCAGCAGCGTAGTCCCGGGACAGGGGAGCTCCTACAATGAGCAGTTCTTC. Translation: CASSVVPGQGSSYNEQFF.

Notes on this clonotype: A much bigger clone sits one base away, suggesting this may be a read error. The chain carries TRBV5-8 and TRBJ2-4; D is ambiguous. Germline CDR1 reads SGHTS; CDR2 reads YDEGEE. The CDR3 loop spans 15 amino acids. Trimming left V 7 bases short and J 6 bases short, with 20 bases between. The CDR3 nucleotides are TGTGCCAGCTCTTCACACCGCGCCTCCAGAAACATTCAGTACTTC. It specifies CASSSHRASRNIQYF.

This clonotype was seen ten or more times. J is TRBJ1-5 and V is TRBV19; TRBD1 is a possible D gene (6 bases). The germline gives CDR1 LNHDA, CDR2 SQIVND (reference sequence). Trimming left V 1 base short and J 3 bases short, with 10 bases between. CDR3 length: 15 residues. CDR3 loop: CASSIGRGPNQPQHF. For the CDR3, the DNA is TGTGCCAGTAGTATAGGCAGGGGTCCCAATCAGCCCCAGCATTTT.

This clonotype was observed at least ten times. The chain joins TRBV5-1 to TRBJ1-5; possibly TRBD1 for D (5 bases). Germline CDR1 reads SGHRS; CDR2 reads YFSETQ. V gave up 3 bases and J gave up 8 bases, with 12 bases separating them. This CDR3 region has 13 residues. The CDR3 here is CASSWDSQEPQHF. CDR3 sequence (DNA): TGCGCCAGCAGCTGGGACTCCCAGGAGCCCCAGCATTTT.

The J gene is TRBJ1-5, the V gene TRBV30; D is unresolved. Trimming took 1 base from V and 4 from J, leaving 8 bases between them. The CDR3 length is 13 residues. From germline, CDR1 is GTSNPN and CDR2 SVGIG (reference sequence). CDR3 residues: CAWSEAPNQPQHF. The CDR3 nucleotides read TGTGCCTGGAGTGAGGCCCCAAATCAGCCCCAGCATTTT.

The chain employs TRBV24-1 and TRBJ2-1, with D possibly matching TRBD2 (5 bases). Germline V gene sequence: CDR1 KGHDR, CDR2 SFDVKD. The length of the CDR3 is 14 residues. Trimming pared 3 bases from V and 10 bases from J, leaving 15 bases between. The CDR3 region has the DNA TGTGCCACCAGTGATCCCTCCGGGATAGGGGAGCAGTTCTTC. This gives the protein CATSDPSGIGEQFF.

This clonotype has a count of ten or more. This chain links TRBV3-2 with TRBJ1-1; the table's D call TRBD1 went unverified against the DNA. TRBV3-2 is a pseudogene. This CDR3 comprises 17 residues. CDR3 loop: CASSHPPTTQENTEAFF. The CDR3 nucleotides are TGTGCCAGCAGCCACCCCCCGACAACCCAGGAGAACACTGAAGCTTTCTTT.

This clonotype was observed many times. This chain uses TRBV28 with TRBJ2-1, with D maybe TRBD1 (6 bases). The CDR3 is 15 residues long. CDR1 is MDHEN and CDR2 is SYDVKM in the germline V gene. Trimming took off 7 bases at V and 4 bases at J, with 17 bases between the two ends. The CDR3 spells CASIPSGQSYNEQFF. The CDR3 DNA follows: TGTGCCAGCATCCCCTCCGGACAGTCGTACAATGAGCAGTTCTTC.

This clonotype was observed a handful of times. V usage is TRBV30 and J usage is TRBJ2-3; 8 nucleotides line up with TRBD1. V lost 3 bases to trimming and J lost 2 bases; unmatched junction nucleotides: 10. CDR1 GTSNPN and CDR2 SVGIG come from the germline V gene (reference sequence). This CDR3 spans 16 amino acids. The CDR3 sequence: CAWSSWAGGFTDTQYF. CDR3 nucleotide sequence: TGTGCCTGGAGCTCGTGGGCAGGGGGCTTCACAGATACGCAGTATTTT.

This clonotype came up many times. J is TRBJ2-7 and V is TRBV12-3 or TRBV12-4, with D perhaps matching TRBD1 or TRBD2 (5 bases each). V was clipped by 2 bases and J by 6 bases, with 14 bases between them. The CDR3 is 14 residues long. The CDR3: CASSLRGDGVEQYF. In DNA form, the CDR3 reads TGTGCCAGCAGTTTACGAGGGGATGGTGTCGAGCAGTACTTC.

This clonotype has ten or more counts. The V call is TRBV27, the J call TRBJ2-3; 8 nucleotides align to TRBD1. This CDR3 has 17 amino acids. Losses at the gene ends were 3 bases for V and 11 bases for J; bases not matched to a gene: 19. Germline V gene data show CDR1 as MNHEY and CDR2 as SMNVEV (reference sequence). For the CDR3, the DNA is TGTGCCAGCAGTTTGGACAGGGTTTCATTGGCTCGTGGCGAGCAGTATTTT. Protein: CASSLDRVSLARGEQYF.

The gene calls are TRBV11-2 and TRBJ2-7, with 7 bases lining up with TRBD2. Unmatched junction bases numbered 4, after V lost 3 bases and J lost 2 bases. CDR1 and CDR2 (germline): SGHAT, FQNNGV. The CDR3 totals 14 residues. The chain's CDR3 is CASSFSAGAYEQYF. CDR3 DNA sequence: TGTGCCAGCAGCTTCTCGGCGGGGGCCTACGAGCAGTACTTC.

This clonotype was observed at least ten times. V gene TRBV11-3 combines with J gene TRBJ2-7; 11 positions match TRBD2. Germline CDR1 and CDR2: SGHNT and YENEEA. The junction had 6 bases not matched to a gene; V was cut back by 5 bases and J by 3 bases. The CDR3 consists of 15 residues. CDR3 protein: CASSPGTSGFYEQYF. The CDR3 DNA is TGTGCCAGCAGCCCCGGGACTAGCGGTTTCTACGAGCAGTACTTC. Complete variable domain (other parts from reference TRBV11-3 and TRBJ2-7): EAGVVQSPRYKIIEKKQPVAFWCNPISGHNTLYWYLQNLGQGPELLIRYENEEAVDDSQLPKDRFSAERLKGVDSTLKIQPAELGDSAVYLCASSPGTSGFYEQYFGPGTRLTVT.

The CDR3 sequence is CARRHIRGRADTQYF. CDR3 in DNA: TGTGCCAGACGCCACATACGAGGGAGAGCAGATACGCAGTATTTT. The chain has TRBV18 and TRBJ2-3; TRBD2 is a possible D gene (5 bases). The length of the CDR3 is 15 residues. V was shortened by 9 bases and J by 4 bases, with 20 bases between the two germline ends. Germline values: CDR1 KGHSH, CDR2 LQKENI.

The chain employs TRBV29-1 and TRBJ2-7; perhaps TRBD2 as D (6 bases). CDR1 is SQVTM, CDR2 ANQGSEA, per germline. The length of the CDR3 is 10 residues. Deletions cut 6 bases from V and 6 bases from J, with 9 bases between. The CDR3 is CSVGGPEQYF. In DNA form, the CDR3 reads TGCAGCGTCGGGGGTCCCGAGCAGTACTTC.

This clonotype was observed a few times. The V gene is TRBV5-4, the J gene TRBJ1-2, with TRBD1 identical over 7 bases. Germline values: CDR1 SGHNT, CDR2 YYREEE (reference sequence). The junction had 9 bases not matched to a gene; V was cut back by 3 bases and J by 4 bases. The CDR3 extends over 15 amino acids. The chain's CDR3 is CASSSEGGTVYGYTF. The CDR3 coding sequence is TGTGCCAGCAGCTCTGAAGGGGGGACAGTCTATGGCTACACCTTC.

The chain couples TRBV9 to TRBJ2-5; the match to TRBD2 covers 8 bases. Trimming took 2 bases from V and 4 from J; bases not matched to a gene: 10. The CDR3 has 16 residues. From germline, CDR1 is SGDLS and CDR2 YYNGEE. For the CDR3, the DNA is TGTGCCAGCAGCGTTTTGACTAGCGCGGGACCAGAGACCCAGTACTTC. This encodes CASSVLTSAGPETQYF.

In this sample, this clonotype turned up many times. The V and J genes are TRBV28 and TRBJ2-1, with 8 positions matching TRBD2. The CDR3 has 12 amino acids. Germline lookup yields CDR1 MDHEN and CDR2 SYDVKM. V dropped 4 bases and J dropped 11; count of bases not matched to a gene: 4. The CDR3 coding sequence is TGTGCCAGCAGTTCATTAGCGGGGAAGCAGTTCTTC. Protein sequence: CASSSLAGKQFF.

This clonotype was counted many times. The V and J genes are TRBV6-1 and TRBJ2-7, with 7 nucleotides matching TRBD2. Germline assignment: CDR1 MNHNS and CDR2 SASEGT. The V and J ends lost 8 bases and 4 bases, in that order; junction bases with no gene match: 5. This CDR3 is built from 12 residues. The CDR3 DNA follows: TGTGCCAGCCGGCCGGGGGGTTACGAGCAGTACTTC. It encodes CASRPGGYEQYF.

This clonotype was seen many times. V and J are TRBV7-3 and TRBJ1-1, with D hard to call. Germline values: CDR1 SGHTA, CDR2 FQGTGA. Trimming cost V 3 bases and J 7 bases, with 15 bases left between them. This CDR3 comprises 14 residues. CDR3: CASSFSPGEGEAFF. The CDR3 DNA follows: TGTGCCAGCAGCTTTAGCCCCGGGGAGGGTGAAGCTTTCTTT.

This clonotype was observed at least ten times. The chain joins TRBV12-3 or TRBV12-4 to TRBJ1-5, with 11 bases lining up with TRBD1. Trimming cost V 6 bases and J 7 bases; bases outside gene matches: 5. The CDR3 sequence is 14 residues long. In DNA form, the CDR3 reads TGTGCCAGCAGGGGGACAGGGGGACGCCAGCCCCAGCATTTT. It translates to CASRGTGGRQPQHF.

The chain has TRBV6-6 and TRBJ1-1; 7 positions match TRBD1. There are 17 residues in the CDR3. CDR1 is MNHNY and CDR2 is SVGAGI in the germline V gene (reference sequence). With V trimmed by 6 bases and J by 7 bases, 20 bases remained unmatched. The CDR3 sequence: CASSPVMGQMGGGEAFF. In nucleotides, the CDR3 is TGTGCCAGCAGCCCCGTAATGGGACAGATGGGGGGAGGTGAAGCTTTCTTT.